This TCR beta chain appears in the sequencing data of a study of OX40 agonist ivuxolimab in advanced cancers. The wider study: Patients in dose escalation had liver, melanoma, kidney or head and neck cancers. Broader study findings: At 0.1 to 3.0 mg/kg and by week 6, clonal expansion occurred in CD4+ and CD8+ blood T cells. Normalized T-cell clonal expansion was also low in a subset of nonresponders.

Here immunoSEQ multiplex PCR was the method, and the copy in TCRdb shows in-frame clones only, minus some. The table shows fewer than 75,000 clones, with about 91% occurring only once. The timepoints at which blood was sampled were baseline, cycle 4 day 1, and cycle 7 day 1. Concerning this clone itself: Its antigen is as yet unknown.

The clonotype was recovered from an adult with an advanced solid tumor such as melanoma, head and neck, liver or kidney cancer. This material consisted of CD4+ or CD8+ T cells sorted from blood, taken in a trial of the OX40 agonist ivuxolimab.

The CDR3 DNA reads TGTGCCAGCAGTAAACTTGGGGACATTACCTACGAGCAGTACTTC. Protein product: CASSKLGDITYEQYF. V and J are TRBV2 and TRBJ2-7; a weak D match, TRBD1 (6 bases). The CDR3 extends over 15 amino acids. Germline loops: CDR1 SNHLY, CDR2 FYNNEI. Trimming shortened V by 5 bases and J by 2 bases, and 16 bases separated the two germline ends. Complete variable domain (other parts from reference TRBV2 and TRBJ2-7): EPEVTQTPSHQVTQMGQEVILRCVPISNHLYFYWYRQILGQKVEFLVSFYNNEISEKSEIFDDQFSVERPDGSNFTLKIRSTKLEDSAMYFCASSKLGDITYEQYFGPGTRLTVT.